A selection of T cell receptor beta chains follows, all from one sample in a study of blood T cell repertoires in COVID-19. Here immunoSEQ multiplex PCR was the method, and the copy in TCRdb shows in-frame clones only, minus some. The sample holds tens of thousands of clones, around 81% seen once. The sequencing input was peripheral blood. The receptors stem from a man at least 80 years old with acute or convalescent COVID-19. Each CDR3 is given with its conserved first and last residue. A D gene is named only where the DNA matches it firmly. Expanded clones get a size class; other rows say once, few or many, or leave the size out.

D | size | J | V | CDR3 | DNA
TRBD1 | . | TRBJ1-5 | TRBV6-1 | CASSEATGASQPQHF | TGTGCCAGCAGTGAAGCCACAGGGGCTAGTCAGCCCCAGCATTTT
. | . | TRBJ2-5 | TRBV21-1 | CATTRETQYF | TGTGCCACTACGAGAGAGACCCAGTACTTC
TRBD1 | . | TRBJ1-4 | TRBV5-1 | CASSGDRVEKLFF | TGCGCCAGCTCAGGGGACAGGGTTGAAAAACTGTTTTTT
. | . | TRBJ2-7 | TRBV6-5 | CASRRQRTEYEQYF | TGTGCCAGCAGAAGACAGAGGACAGAATACGAGCAGTACTTC
TRBD2 | . | TRBJ2-3 | TRBV6-1 | CASSALAGPATDTQYF | TGTGCCAGCAGTGCCCTAGCGGGGCCCGCCACAGATACGCAGTATTTT
TRBD1 | once | TRBJ2-5 | TRBV28 | CASSQGQMYQETQYF | TGTGCCAGCTCACAGGGGCAGATGTACCAAGAGACCCAGTACTTC
TRBD1 | . | TRBJ1-2 | TRBV6-5 | CASSYTPGQGGGYTF | TGTGCCAGCAGTTACACCCCGGGACAGGGGGGTGGCTACACCTTC
. | . | TRBJ1-3 | TRBV6-5 | CASTVNQGSGNTIYF | TGTGCCAGCACTGTAAATCAGGGGTCAGGAAACACCATATATTTT
TRBD2 | . | TRBJ2-1 | TRBV4-2 | CASSQGVAGDEQFF | TGTGCCAGCAGCCAAGGGGTAGCGGGAGATGAGCAGTTCTTC
TRBD1 | . | TRBJ1-1 | TRBV5-1 | CASSTGQGAATEAFF | TGCGCCAGCAGCACGGGACAGGGGGCAGCAACTGAAGCTTTCTTT
. | few | TRBJ1-1 | TRBV30 | CAWTMDTNTEAFF | TGTGCCTGGACCATGGACACAAACACTGAAGCTTTCTTT
TRBD2 | . | TRBJ2-3 | TRBV9 | CASSFLAAVGPDTQYF | TGTGCCAGCAGCTTCCTAGCGGCCGTTGGGCCAGATACGCAGTATTTT
TRBD1 | . | TRBJ1-3 | TRBV18 | CASSPGQGPNTGNTIYF | TGTGCCAGCTCACCCGGACAGGGCCCTAATACTGGAAACACCATATATTTT
. | . | TRBJ1-2 | TRBV28 | CASGVRDYGYTF | TGTGCCAGCGGAGTCAGGGACTATGGCTACACCTTC
. | . | TRBJ1-1 | TRBV27 | CASSLSTRNTEAFF | TGTGCCAGCAGTTTATCTACAAGGAACACTGAAGCTTTCTTT
TRBD1 | . | TRBJ2-5 | TRBV3-1/TRBV3-2 | CASSQDMGQGAKSETQYF | TGTGCCAGCAGCCAAGATATGGGACAGGGGGCGAAGAGTGAGACCCAGTACTTC
. | few | TRBJ2-3 | TRBV2 | CASNRVWGSDTQYF | TGTGCCAGCAACAGGGTTTGGGGGTCCGATACGCAGTATTTT